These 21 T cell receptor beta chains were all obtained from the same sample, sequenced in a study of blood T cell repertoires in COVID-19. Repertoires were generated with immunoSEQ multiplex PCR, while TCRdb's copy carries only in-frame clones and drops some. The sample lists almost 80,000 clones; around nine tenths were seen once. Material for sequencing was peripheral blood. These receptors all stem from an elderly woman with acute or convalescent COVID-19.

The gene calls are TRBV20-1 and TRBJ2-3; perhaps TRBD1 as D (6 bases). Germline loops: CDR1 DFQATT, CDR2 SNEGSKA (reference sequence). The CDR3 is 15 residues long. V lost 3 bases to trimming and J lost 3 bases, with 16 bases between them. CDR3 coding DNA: TGCAGTGCTAGTCCACAGGGAAGTCGAACAGATACGCAGTATTTT. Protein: CSASPQGSRTDTQYF.

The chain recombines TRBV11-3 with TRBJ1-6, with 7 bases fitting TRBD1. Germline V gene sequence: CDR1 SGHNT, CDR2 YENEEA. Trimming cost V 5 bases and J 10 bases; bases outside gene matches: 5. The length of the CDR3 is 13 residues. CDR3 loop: CASSRDRASPLHF. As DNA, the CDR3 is TGTGCCAGCAGCCGCGACAGGGCCTCACCCCTCCACTTT.

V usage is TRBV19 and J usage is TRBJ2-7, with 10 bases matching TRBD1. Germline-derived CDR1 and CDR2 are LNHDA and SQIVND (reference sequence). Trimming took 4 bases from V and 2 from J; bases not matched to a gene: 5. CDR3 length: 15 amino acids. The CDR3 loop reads CASSTSGQGTYEQYF. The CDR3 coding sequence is TGTGCCAGTAGTACCTCGGGACAGGGGACCTACGAGCAGTACTTC.

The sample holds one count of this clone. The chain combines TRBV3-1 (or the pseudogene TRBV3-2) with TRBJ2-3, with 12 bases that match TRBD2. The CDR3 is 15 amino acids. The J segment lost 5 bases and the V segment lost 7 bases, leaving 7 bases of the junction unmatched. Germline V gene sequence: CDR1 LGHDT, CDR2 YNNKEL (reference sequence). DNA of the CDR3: TGTGCCAGCACCCTAGCGGGGGGGCCGAAAGATACGCAGTATTTT. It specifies CASTLAGGPKDTQYF.

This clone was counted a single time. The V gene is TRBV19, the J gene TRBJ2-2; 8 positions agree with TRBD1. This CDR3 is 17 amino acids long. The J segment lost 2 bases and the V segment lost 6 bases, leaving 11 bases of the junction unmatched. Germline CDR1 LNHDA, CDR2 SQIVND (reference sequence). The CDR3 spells CASRIRGQGVNTGELFF. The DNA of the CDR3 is TGTGCCAGTAGAATTAGAGGACAGGGTGTAAACACCGGGGAGCTGTTTTTT.

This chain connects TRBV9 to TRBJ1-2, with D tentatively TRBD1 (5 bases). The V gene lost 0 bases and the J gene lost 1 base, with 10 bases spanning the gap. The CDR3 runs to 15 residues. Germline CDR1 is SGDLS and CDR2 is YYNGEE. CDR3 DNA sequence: TGTGCCAGCAGCGTAGGATCAGGGATTAACTATGGCTACACCTTC. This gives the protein CASSVGSGINYGYTF.

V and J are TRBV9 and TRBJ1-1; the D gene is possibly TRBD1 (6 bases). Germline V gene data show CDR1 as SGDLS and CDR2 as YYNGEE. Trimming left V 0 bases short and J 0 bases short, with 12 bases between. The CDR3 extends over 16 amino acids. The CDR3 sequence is CASSVVSRTVNTEAFF. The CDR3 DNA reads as TGTGCCAGCAGCGTAGTCTCTCGGACAGTGAACACTGAAGCTTTCTTT.

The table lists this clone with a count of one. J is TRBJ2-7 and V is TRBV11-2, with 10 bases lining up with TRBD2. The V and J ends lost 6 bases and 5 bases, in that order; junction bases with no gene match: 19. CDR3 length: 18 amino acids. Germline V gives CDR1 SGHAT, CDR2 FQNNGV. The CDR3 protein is CASSSTSGMASNLDEQYF. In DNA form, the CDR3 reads TGTGCCAGCAGTTCTACTAGCGGGATGGCCTCAAATTTGGACGAGCAGTACTTC. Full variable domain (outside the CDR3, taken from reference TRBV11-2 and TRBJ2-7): EAGVAQSPRYKIIEKRQSVAFWCNPISGHATLYWYQQILGQGPKLLIQFQNNGVVDDSQLPKDRFSAERLKGVDSTLKIQPAKLEDSAVYLCASSSTSGMASNLDEQYFGPGTRLTVT.

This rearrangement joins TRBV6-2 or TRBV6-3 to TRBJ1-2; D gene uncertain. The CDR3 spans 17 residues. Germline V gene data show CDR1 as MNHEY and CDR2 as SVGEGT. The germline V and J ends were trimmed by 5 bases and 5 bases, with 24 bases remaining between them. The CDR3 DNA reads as TGTGCCAGCAGTATCGATACTGCCCGGTCGTCTTATTATGGCTACACCTTC. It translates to CASSIDTARSSYYGYTF.

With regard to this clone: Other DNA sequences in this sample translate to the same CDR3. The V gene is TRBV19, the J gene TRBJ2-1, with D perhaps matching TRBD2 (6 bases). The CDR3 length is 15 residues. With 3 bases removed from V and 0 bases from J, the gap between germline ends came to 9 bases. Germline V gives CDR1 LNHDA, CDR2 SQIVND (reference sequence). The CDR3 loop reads CASSISGSSYNEQFF. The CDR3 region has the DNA TGTGCCAGTAGTATTTCCGGGAGCTCCTACAATGAGCAGTTCTTC. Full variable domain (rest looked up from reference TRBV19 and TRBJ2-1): DGGITQSPKYLFRKEGQNVTLSCEQNLNHDAMYWYRQDPGQGLRLIYYSQIVNDFQKGDIAEGYSVSREKKESFPLTVTSAQKNPTAFYLCASSISGSSYNEQFFGPGTRLTVL.

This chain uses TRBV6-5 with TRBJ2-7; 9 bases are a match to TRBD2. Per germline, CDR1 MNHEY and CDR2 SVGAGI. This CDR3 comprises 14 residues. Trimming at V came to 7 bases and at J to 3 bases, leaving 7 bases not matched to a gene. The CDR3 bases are TGTGCCAGCACCAGGGGTAGCGGGAGCTACGAGCAGTACTTC. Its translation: CASTRGSGSYEQYF.

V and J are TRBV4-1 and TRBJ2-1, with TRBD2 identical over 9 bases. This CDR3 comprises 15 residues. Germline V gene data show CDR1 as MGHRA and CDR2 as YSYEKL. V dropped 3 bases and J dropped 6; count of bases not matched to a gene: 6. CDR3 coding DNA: TGCGCCAGCAGCCAGAGCGGGGGGCCCATCAATGAGCAGTTCTTC. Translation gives CASSQSGGPINEQFF.

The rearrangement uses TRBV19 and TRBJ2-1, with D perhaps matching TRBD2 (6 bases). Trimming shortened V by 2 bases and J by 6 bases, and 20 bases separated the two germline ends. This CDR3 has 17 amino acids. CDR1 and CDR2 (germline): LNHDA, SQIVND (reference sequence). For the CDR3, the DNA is TGTGCCAGTAGTATATCCTACGGGGGATCCGGGTTCAATGAGCAGTTCTTC. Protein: CASSISYGGSGFNEQFF.

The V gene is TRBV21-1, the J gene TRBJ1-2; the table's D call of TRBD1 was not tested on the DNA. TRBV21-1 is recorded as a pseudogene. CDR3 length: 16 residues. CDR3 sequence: CASTRGEAGTLDGYTF. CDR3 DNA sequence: TGTGCCAGCACCAGGGGTGAGGCCGGGACACTGGATGGCTACACCTTC.

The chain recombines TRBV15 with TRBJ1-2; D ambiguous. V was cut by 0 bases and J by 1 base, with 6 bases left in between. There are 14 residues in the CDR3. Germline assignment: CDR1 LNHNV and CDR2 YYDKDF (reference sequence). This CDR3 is CATSREGSNYGYTF. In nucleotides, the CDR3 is TGTGCCACCAGCAGAGAGGGCAGTAACTATGGCTACACCTTC. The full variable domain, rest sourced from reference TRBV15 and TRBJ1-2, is DAMVIQNPRYQVTQFGKPVTLSCSQTLNHNVMYWYQQKSSQAPKLLFHYYDKDFNNEADTPDNFQSRRPNTSFCFLDIRSPGLGDTAMYLCATSREGSNYGYTFGSGTRLTVV.

The CDR3 DNA is TGCAGTGCTAGTATTCGGCTAGCCTGGGGTCCGTCTACGCAGTATTTT. As protein: CSASIRLAWGPSTQYF. The rearrangement uses TRBV20-1 and TRBJ2-3; D may be TRBD2 (5 bases). V lost 3 bases and J 8 bases, leaving 24 bases between the germline ends. CDR1 DFQATT and CDR2 SNEGSKA come from the germline V gene (reference sequence). CDR3 length: 16 amino acids.

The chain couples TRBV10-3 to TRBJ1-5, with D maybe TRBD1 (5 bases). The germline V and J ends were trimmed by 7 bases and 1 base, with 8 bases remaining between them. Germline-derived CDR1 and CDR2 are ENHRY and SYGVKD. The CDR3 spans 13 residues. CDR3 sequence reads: CAITAGSNQPQHF. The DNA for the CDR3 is TGTGCCATCACAGCAGGGAGCAATCAGCCCCAGCATTTT.

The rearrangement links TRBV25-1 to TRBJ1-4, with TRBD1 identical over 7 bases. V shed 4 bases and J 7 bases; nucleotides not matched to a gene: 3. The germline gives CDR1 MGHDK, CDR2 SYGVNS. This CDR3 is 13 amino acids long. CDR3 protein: CASSAGGGEKLFF. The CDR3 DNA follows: TGTGCCAGCAGTGCAGGGGGTGGTGAAAAACTGTTTTTT.

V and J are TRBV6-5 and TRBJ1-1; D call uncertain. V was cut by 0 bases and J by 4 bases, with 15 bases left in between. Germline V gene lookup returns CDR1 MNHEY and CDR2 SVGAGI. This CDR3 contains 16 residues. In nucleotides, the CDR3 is TGTGCCAGCAGTTACTCGGCGGTACGGCAAGGCACTGAAGCTTTCTTT. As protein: CASSYSAVRQGTEAFF.

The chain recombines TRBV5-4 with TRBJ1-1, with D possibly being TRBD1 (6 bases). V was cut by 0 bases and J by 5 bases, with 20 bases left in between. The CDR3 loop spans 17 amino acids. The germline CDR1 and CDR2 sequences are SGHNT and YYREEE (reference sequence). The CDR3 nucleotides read TGTGCCAGCAGCTTGGCCTTTGGCGGGGGCCCAGGTACTGAAGCTTTCTTT. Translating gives CASSLAFGGGPGTEAFF.

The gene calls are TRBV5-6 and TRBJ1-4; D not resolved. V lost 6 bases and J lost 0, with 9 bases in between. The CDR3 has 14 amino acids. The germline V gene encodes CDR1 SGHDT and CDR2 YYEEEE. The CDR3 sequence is CASTAGATNEKLFF. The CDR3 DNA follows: TGTGCCAGCACCGCCGGTGCAACTAATGAAAAACTGTTTTTT.